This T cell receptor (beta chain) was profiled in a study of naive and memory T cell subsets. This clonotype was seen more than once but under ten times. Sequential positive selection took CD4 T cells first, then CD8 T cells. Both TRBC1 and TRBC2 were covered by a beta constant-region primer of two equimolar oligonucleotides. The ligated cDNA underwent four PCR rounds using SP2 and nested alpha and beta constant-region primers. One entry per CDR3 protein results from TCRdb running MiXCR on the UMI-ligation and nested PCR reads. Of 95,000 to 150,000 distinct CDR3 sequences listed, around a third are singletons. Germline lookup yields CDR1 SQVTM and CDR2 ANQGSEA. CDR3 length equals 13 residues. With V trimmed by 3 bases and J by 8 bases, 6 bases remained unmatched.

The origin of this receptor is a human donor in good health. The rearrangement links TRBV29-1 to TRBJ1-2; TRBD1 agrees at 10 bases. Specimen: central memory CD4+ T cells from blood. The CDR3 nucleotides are TGCAGCGTTGATGTGACAGGGGGCCGAGGCTACACCTTC. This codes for CSVDVTGGRGYTF.